This entry describes one T cell receptor (beta chain). Antigen specificity is unknown. Expressed TCRB transcripts got sequenced, as all isolated RNA was reverse transcribed. Sequencing of naive, central memory and regulatory T cell samples gave an average of around 3.8 million reads. The assay was immunoSEQ multiplex PCR, and TCRdb's table has in-frame clones only and misses some. The data hold 160,000 or so clones, with roughly 10% observed a single time. This entry is derived from a study of beta chain features in type 1 diabetes. General observations from the study: For Type 1 diabetes patients, all four CD4+ subsets carried TCRB CDR3s that were moderately but significantly shorter. Equally in patients and controls, PCR might preferentially amplify shorter templates.

The ends lost 0 bases at V and 0 bases at J; junction bases unmatched: 5. CDR3 length: 17 residues. CDR1 is SGDLS, CDR2 YYNGEE, per germline. The chain links TRBV9 to TRBJ2-1; 8 bases align to TRBD2. This clonotype was obtained from a woman under 40 with type 1 diabetes. What was sequenced was central memory CD4+ T cells from blood. Written as DNA, the CDR3 is TGTGCCAGCAGCGTAGTCCCCCGGGAGGGCTCCTACAATGAGCAGTTCTTC. Protein product: CASSVVPREGSYNEQFF.